One and the same sample provided the 9 T cell receptor beta chains below, sequenced in a study of identical twins (TCRdb year 2016). Receptor libraries were prepared by 5' RACE. The instrument was an Illumina HiSeq 2000. TCRdb reanalyzed the raw reads on its own, using fastp at Q25 for trimming and MiXCR for clone calling, and kept in-frame beta chains. Every entry covers one CDR3 protein and lists the most common genes and DNA from its rows. The sample table contains approximately 500,000 distinct CDR3 sequences; only one count was recorded for around 24% of them. The top ten constitute 2.9% of the sample. The same sample was also studied in work on T cells expressing NK-cell markers.

Sequencing was carried out using CD4+ T cells sorted from blood. The receptor source for this set is a woman aged 18-29 years in good health.

This clonotype came up a few times. This chain links TRBV18 with TRBJ2-5; tentative D call: TRBD2 (6 bases). The CDR3 covers 13 residues. Between the trimmed V and J ends, which lost 6 bases and 10 bases, there was a span of 18 bases. Germline V gives CDR1 KGHSH, CDR2 LQKENI. The CDR3 DNA reads as TGTGCCAGCTCCTCCTCGGAGGGAAGGAGCCAGTACTTC. Its translation is CASSSSEGRSQYF.

The chain uses TRBV2 and TRBJ2-4; TRBD1 agrees at 10 bases. The CDR3 is 13 amino acids. Germline values: CDR1 SNHLY, CDR2 FYNNEI. V dropped 5 bases and J dropped 7; count of bases not matched to a gene: 2. The CDR3 DNA reads TGTGCCAGCAGTCGACAGGGGGCGAACATTCAGTACTTC. This sequence encodes CASSRQGANIQYF.

This sequence joins TRBV5-1 and TRBJ2-3; no definite D call. V was trimmed by 3 bases and J by 4 bases, leaving 9 bases between them. Per the germline V gene, CDR1 is SGHRS and CDR2 is YFSETQ. The CDR3 sequence is 13 residues long. The CDR3 region is CASSWTVADTQYF. CDR3 DNA: TGCGCCAGCAGCTGGACGGTGGCAGATACGCAGTATTTT.

This clonotype was counted a few times. The J gene is TRBJ2-5, the V gene TRBV12-3 or TRBV12-4, with 10 bases lining up with TRBD1. This CDR3 comprises 14 residues. Losses at the gene ends were 3 bases for V and 5 bases for J; bases not matched to a gene: 3. CDR3 bases: TGTGCCAGCAGTTTGGGACAGGGGTTTGAGACCCAGTACTTC. Translating gives CASSLGQGFETQYF.

This clonotype was seen a few times. The chain has TRBV7-9 and TRBJ2-5, with D possibly matching TRBD2 (6 bases). The CDR3 sequence is 13 residues long. Trimming shortened V by 5 bases and J by 4 bases, and 11 bases separated the two germline ends. The V gene's germline CDR1 is SEHNR and CDR2 FQNEAQ (reference sequence). The CDR3 sequence is CASSELGGETQYF. CDR3 nucleotide sequence: TGTGCCAGCAGCGAACTCGGGGGAGAGACCCAGTACTTC. The whole variable domain, filled in from reference TRBV7-9 and TRBJ2-5, reads DTGVSQNPRHKITKRGQNVTFRCDPISEHNRLYWYRQTLGQGPEFLTYFQNEAQLEKSRLLSDRFSAERPKGSFSTLEIQRTEQGDSAMYLCASSELGGETQYFGPGTRLLVL.

This clonotype is a singleton in its sample. The CDR3, as DNA: TGTGCCAGCAGAAGGCAAAAGGGGGATAAAGCTTTCTTT. It translates to CASRRQKGDKAFF. This rearrangement joins TRBV6-1 to TRBJ1-1, with D possibly matching TRBD1 (6 bases). Trimming shortened V by 6 bases and J by 9 bases, and 17 bases separated the two germline ends. The CDR3 is 13 residues long. The germline gives CDR1 MNHNS, CDR2 SASEGT.

This clonotype turned up a few times. The V and J genes are TRBV11-2 and TRBJ2-1, with 9 positions matching TRBD2. The germline gives CDR1 SGHAT, CDR2 FQNNGV. This CDR3 is built from 16 residues. Trimming took 3 bases from V and 6 from J; bases not matched to a gene: 9. The CDR3 DNA is TGTGCCAGCAGCTTGAGGTGGGGGACTAGCATCAATGAGCAGTTCTTC. As protein: CASSLRWGTSINEQFF.

This clonotype was seen more than once but under ten times. The chain employs TRBV20-1 and TRBJ2-7; 14 bases agree with TRBD2. The ends lost 5 bases at V and 6 bases at J; junction bases unmatched: 3. The CDR3 extends over 13 amino acids. CDR1 is DFQATT, CDR2 SNEGSKA, per germline (reference sequence). CDR3 coding DNA: TGCAGTGCTTGGACTAGCGGGAGGACCGAGCAGTACTTC. It is translated as CSAWTSGRTEQYF.

In its sample, this clonotype was seen many times. The chain's CDR3 is CAIGSGGPTDTQYF. In DNA, the CDR3 is TGTGCCATCGGCAGCGGGGGGCCTACAGATACGCAGTATTTT. The V gene is TRBV10-3, the J gene TRBJ2-3; 9 nucleotides align to TRBD2. This CDR3 is built from 14 residues. CDR1 ENHRY and CDR2 SYGVKD come from the germline V gene. V gave up 8 bases and J gave up 3 bases; unmatched junction bases: 6.